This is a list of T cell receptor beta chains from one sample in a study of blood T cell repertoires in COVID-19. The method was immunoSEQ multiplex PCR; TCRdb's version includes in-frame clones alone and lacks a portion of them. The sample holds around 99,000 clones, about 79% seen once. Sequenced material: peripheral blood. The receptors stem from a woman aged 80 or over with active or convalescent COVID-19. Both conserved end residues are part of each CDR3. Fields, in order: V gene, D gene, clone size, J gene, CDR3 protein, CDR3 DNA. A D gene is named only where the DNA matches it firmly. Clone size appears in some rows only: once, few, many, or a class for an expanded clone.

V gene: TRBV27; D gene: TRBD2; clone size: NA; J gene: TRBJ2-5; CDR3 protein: CASSLNAGEGETQYF; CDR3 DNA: TGTGCCAGCAGTTTAAACGCGGGAGAGGGAGAGACCCAGTACTTC
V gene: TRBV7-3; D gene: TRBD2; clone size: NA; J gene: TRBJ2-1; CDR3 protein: CASSQRLAGPTDEQFF; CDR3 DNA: TGTGCCAGCAGCCAACGACTAGCGGGGCCTACGGATGAGCAGTTCTTC
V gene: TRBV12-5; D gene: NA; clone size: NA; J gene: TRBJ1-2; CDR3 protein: CASGTTGGDGYTF; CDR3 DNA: TGTGCTAGTGGTACCACTGGGGGCGATGGCTACACCTTC
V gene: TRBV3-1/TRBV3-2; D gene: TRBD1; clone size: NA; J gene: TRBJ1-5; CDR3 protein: CASSERTGGNQPQHF; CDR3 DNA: TGTGCCAGCAGCGAACGGACAGGGGGAAATCAGCCCCAGCATTTT
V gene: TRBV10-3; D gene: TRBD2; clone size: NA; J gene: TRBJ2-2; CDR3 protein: CANLSPTRTSGIGAGELFF; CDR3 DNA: TGTGCCAACCTCTCCCCAACACGGACTAGCGGGATCGGCGCCGGGGAGCTGTTTTTT
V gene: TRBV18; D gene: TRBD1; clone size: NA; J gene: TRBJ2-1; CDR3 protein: CASSPGTGGYNEQFF; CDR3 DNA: TGTGCCAGCTCGCCCGGGACAGGGGGATACAATGAGCAGTTCTTC
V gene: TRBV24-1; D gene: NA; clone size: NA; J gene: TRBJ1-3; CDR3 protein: CATSALVRGGNTIYF; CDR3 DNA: TGTGCCACCAGTGCTTTGGTCCGGGGTGGAAACACCATATATTTT
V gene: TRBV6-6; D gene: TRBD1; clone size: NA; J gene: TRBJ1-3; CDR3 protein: CASTGIRGFSGNTIYF; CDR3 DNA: TGTGCCAGCACAGGAATCAGGGGGTTCTCTGGAAACACCATATATTTT
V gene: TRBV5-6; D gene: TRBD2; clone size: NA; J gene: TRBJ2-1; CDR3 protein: CASSLGGGSEQFF; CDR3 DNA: TGTGCCAGCAGCTTGGGGGGCGGGAGTGAGCAGTTCTTC
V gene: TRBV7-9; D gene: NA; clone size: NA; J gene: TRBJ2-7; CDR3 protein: CASSLALDGDEQYF; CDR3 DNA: TGTGCCAGCAGCTTAGCCCTAGACGGTGACGAGCAGTACTTC
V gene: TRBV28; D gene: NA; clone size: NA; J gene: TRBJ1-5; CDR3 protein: CASSFSGNHQPQHF; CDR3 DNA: TGTGCCAGCAGTTTCTCAGGGAACCATCAGCCCCAGCATTTT
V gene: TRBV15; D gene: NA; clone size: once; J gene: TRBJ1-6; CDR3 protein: CATSRGSRRRSPLHF; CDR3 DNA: TGTGCCACCAGCCGGGGGAGCAGACGCCGGTCACCCCTCCACTTT
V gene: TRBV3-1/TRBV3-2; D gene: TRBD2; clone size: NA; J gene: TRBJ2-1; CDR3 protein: CASSGLAGGINEQFF; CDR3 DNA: TGTGCCAGCAGCGGACTAGCGGGAGGCATCAATGAGCAGTTCTTC
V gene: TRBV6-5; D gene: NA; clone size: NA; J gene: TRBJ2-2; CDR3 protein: CASSHIGELFF; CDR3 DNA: TGTGCCAGCAGCCACATCGGGGAGCTGTTTTTT
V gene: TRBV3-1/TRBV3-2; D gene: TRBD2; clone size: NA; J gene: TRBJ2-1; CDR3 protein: CASSPTSGQYNEQFF; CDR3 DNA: TGTGCCAGCAGCCCAACTAGCGGCCAATACAATGAGCAGTTCTTC
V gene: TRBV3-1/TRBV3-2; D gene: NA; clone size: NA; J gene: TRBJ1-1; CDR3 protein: CASSQDRVVPEAFF; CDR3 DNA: TGTGCCAGCAGCCAAGACCGGGTGGTACCTGAAGCTTTCTTT
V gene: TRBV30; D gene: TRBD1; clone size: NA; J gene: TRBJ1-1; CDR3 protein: CAWRETGGGITEAFF; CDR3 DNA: TGTGCCTGGAGAGAAACAGGGGGCGGAATCACTGAAGCTTTCTTT
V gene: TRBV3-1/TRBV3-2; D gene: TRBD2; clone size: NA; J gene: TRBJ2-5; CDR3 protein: CASSPGVAGGPKTQYF; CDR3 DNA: TGTGCCAGCAGCCCAGGTGTAGCGGGAGGGCCAAAGACCCAGTACTTC
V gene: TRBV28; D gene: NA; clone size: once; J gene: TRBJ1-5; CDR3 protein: CASSWTEIFQPQHF; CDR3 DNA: TGTGCCAGCAGCTGGACAGAGATATTCCAGCCCCAGCATTTT
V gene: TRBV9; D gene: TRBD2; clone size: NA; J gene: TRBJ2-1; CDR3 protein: CASSAGGTSYNEQFF; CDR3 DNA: TGTGCCAGCAGCGCTGGAGGGACTAGCTACAATGAGCAGTTCTTC
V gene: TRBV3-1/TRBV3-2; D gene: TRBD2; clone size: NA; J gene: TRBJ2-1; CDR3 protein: CASSPLGTSLVGEQFF; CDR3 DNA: TGTGCCAGCAGCCCACTAGGGACTAGCCTCGTAGGAGAGCAGTTCTTC
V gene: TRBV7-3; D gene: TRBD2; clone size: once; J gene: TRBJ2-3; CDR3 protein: CASSLTAGAEDTQYF; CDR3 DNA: TGTGCCAGCAGCTTAACCGCGGGAGCAGAAGATACGCAGTATTTT
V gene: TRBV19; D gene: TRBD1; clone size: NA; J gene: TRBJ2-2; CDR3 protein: CASNTGTGGGGELFF; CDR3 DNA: TGTGCCAGTAATACCGGGACAGGGGGCGGCGGGGAGCTGTTTTTT
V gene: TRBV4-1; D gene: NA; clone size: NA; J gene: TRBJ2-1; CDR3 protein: CASSQVATRHEQFF; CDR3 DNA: TGCGCCAGCAGCCAAGTAGCGACTAGGCATGAGCAGTTCTTC